This entry describes one TCR beta chain. The antigen remains undetermined. These data originate in a study of T-cell reconstitution after alpha-beta-depleted transplantation in children. Preparation of the TCRbeta library used unique molecular identifiers. TCRdb re-called the PCR reads through MiXCR, storing one row per CDR3 protein. The table lists just over 950,000 distinct CDR3 sequences, roughly 31% of them singletons. Study-wide results and limits: High day-60 TCRbeta diversity in some patients came from surviving recipient T cells and thymic progenitors.

The CDR3 length is 14 residues. Trimming took 5 bases from V and 4 from J, leaving 14 bases between them. From germline, CDR1 is SGHTA and CDR2 FQGNSA. The starting material was PBMCs, mostly from graft donor cells, obtained 360 days after TCRalphabeta/CD19-depleted stem cell transplant. This clonotype was sampled from a boy in the first two years of life who had a stem cell transplant for SCID, so the T cells may come from the graft donor. This chain links TRBV7-2 with TRBJ1-1; the D is unclear. CDR3 DNA: TGTGCCAGCAGCCTGCTCAAGGGTTCCACTGAAGCTTTCTTT. Translation: CASSLLKGSTEAFF. Drawing the rest from reference TRBV7-2 and TRBJ1-1, the complete variable domain is GAGVSQSPSNKVTEKGKDVELRCDPISGHTALYWYRQSLGQGLEFLIYFQGNSAPDKSGLPSDRFSAERTGGSVSTLTIQRTQQEDSAVYLCASSLLKGSTEAFFGQGTRLTVV.